The entry that follows covers one T cell receptor (beta chain) sequence. This sample is part of a study of T-cell reconstitution after alpha-beta-depleted transplantation in children. Using unique molecular identifiers, the investigators prepared the TCRbeta library. TCRdb used MiXCR to reprocess the PCR reads, holding one entry per CDR3 protein. Found here are about 980,000 distinct CDR3 sequences, about 29% of them singletons; the top ten hold more than 25%. Germline lookup yields CDR1 DFQATT and CDR2 SNEGSKA (reference sequence). The V segment lost 6 bases and the J segment 2 bases; nucleotides outside the gene matches: 6. The CDR3 length is 14 residues.

The starting material was PBMCs, mostly from graft donor cells, obtained 360 days after TCRalphabeta/CD19-depleted stem cell transplant. The clonotype comes from a boy younger than two who had a stem cell transplant for SCID, so the T cells may come from the graft donor. V is TRBV20-1 and J is TRBJ2-3, with 9 bases lining up with TRBD2. The CDR3 loop reads CSAPTSGHTDTQYF. In DNA, the CDR3 is TGCAGTGCCCCGACTAGCGGACACACAGATACGCAGTATTTT.